This note documents a single T cell receptor (beta chain) sequence. Germline-derived CDR1 and CDR2 are SGHTA and FQGNSA. Between the trimmed V and J ends, which lost 2 bases and 11 bases, there was a span of 16 bases. There are 14 residues in the CDR3. This sample stems from a study of blood T cell repertoires in COVID-19. Libraries were prepared by immunoSEQ multiplex PCR; TCRdb keeps only in-frame clonotypes and omits some of them. The sample contains roughly 150,000 clones, about 83% of which appear only once. This clonotype originated in a man between 65 and 79 years old who had recovered from COVID-19. Sample: peripheral blood. The J gene is TRBJ1-5, the V gene TRBV7-2; D might be TRBD1 (5 bases). CDR3: CASSLRGEGGAQHF. As DNA, the CDR3 is TGTGCCAGCAGCTTAAGGGGAGAAGGAGGGGCCCAGCATTTT.